These T cell receptor beta chains were read from a single sample in a study of blood T cell repertoires in COVID-19. Here immunoSEQ multiplex PCR was the method, and the copy in TCRdb shows in-frame clones only, minus some. The top ten clones hold approximately 3% of a sample with about 150,000 clones, more than 70% of them seen once. The sample taken for sequencing was peripheral blood. The receptors shown here come from a man in his 60s with acute or convalescent COVID-19. CDR3s include the opening cysteine and the closing phenylalanine or tryptophan. Fields, in order: V gene, D gene, J gene, clone size, CDR3 DNA, CDR3 protein. A D gene is named only where the DNA matches it firmly. The listing skips clone size in some rows; elsewhere it reads once, few, many or a size class.

v_call: TRBV18
d_call: TRBD2
j_call: TRBJ2-3
clone_size: once
cdr3_nt: TGTGCCAGCTCACCTTCCGGGACTAGCGGTACAGATACGCAGTATTTT
cdr3_aa: CASSPSGTSGTDTQYF

v_call: TRBV6-1
d_call: TRBD1
j_call: TRBJ1-3
clone_size: .
cdr3_nt: TGTGCCAGCAGTGAAGGGTACAGGGGGTTCAGTGGAAACACCATATATTTT
cdr3_aa: CASSEGYRGFSGNTIYF

v_call: TRBV19
d_call: TRBD1
j_call: TRBJ1-6
clone_size: once
cdr3_nt: TGTGCCAGTAGCACAGGGGGCCGCTCACCCCTCCACTTT
cdr3_aa: CASSTGGRSPLHF

v_call: TRBV29-1
d_call: .
j_call: TRBJ1-1
clone_size: .
cdr3_nt: TGCAGCGTTGAAGGGAGGGGGGGGAGCACTGAAGCTTTCTTT
cdr3_aa: CSVEGRGGSTEAFF

v_call: TRBV30
d_call: .
j_call: TRBJ2-7
clone_size: .
cdr3_nt: TGTGCCTGGAGTAGGTTTGGAGGGAGCGAGCAGTACTTC
cdr3_aa: CAWSRFGGSEQYF

v_call: TRBV6-5
d_call: .
j_call: TRBJ1-6
clone_size: .
cdr3_nt: TGTGCCAGCGGAGGCCACACCGATTCACCCCTCCACTTT
cdr3_aa: CASGGHTDSPLHF

v_call: TRBV5-6
d_call: .
j_call: TRBJ1-1
clone_size: .
cdr3_nt: TGTGCCAGCAGCCTGGTCGACAGGAACACTGAAGCTTTCTTT
cdr3_aa: CASSLVDRNTEAFF

v_call: TRBV12-5
d_call: TRBD1
j_call: TRBJ2-1
clone_size: once
cdr3_nt: TGTGCTAGTGGTTTGGAGGGGACAGGCCTTTACAATGAGCAGTTCTTC
cdr3_aa: CASGLEGTGLYNEQFF

v_call: TRBV6-6
d_call: .
j_call: TRBJ2-7
clone_size: once
cdr3_nt: TGTGCCAGCACGCTGGACAGCTTGTCCTACGAGCAGTACTTC
cdr3_aa: CASTLDSLSYEQYF

v_call: TRBV5-1
d_call: TRBD1
j_call: TRBJ1-2
clone_size: .
cdr3_nt: TGCGCCAGCAGCCGAATCCCCGAGACAGGGAATGGCTACACCTTC
cdr3_aa: CASSRIPETGNGYTF

v_call: TRBV7-9
d_call: .
j_call: TRBJ1-4
clone_size: .
cdr3_nt: TGTGCCAGCAGCTTAGGGTCCCTAAGGGCGGGCGCGTTGAGTGAAAAACTGTTTTTT
cdr3_aa: CASSLGSLRAGALSEKLFF

v_call: TRBV7-2
d_call: .
j_call: TRBJ2-2
clone_size: .
cdr3_nt: TGTGCCAGCAGCTTAGCGAGGGGGACCGGGGAGCTGTTTTTT
cdr3_aa: CASSLARGTGELFF

v_call: TRBV27
d_call: .
j_call: TRBJ1-4
clone_size: .
cdr3_nt: TGTGCCAACTCTAATGAAAAACTGTTTTTT
cdr3_aa: CANSNEKLFF

v_call: TRBV5-6
d_call: TRBD1
j_call: TRBJ1-2
clone_size: .
cdr3_nt: TGTGCCAGCAGCTCCGTCCAGACAGGGAACTATGGCTACACCTTC
cdr3_aa: CASSSVQTGNYGYTF

v_call: TRBV10-3
d_call: .
j_call: TRBJ1-1
clone_size: .
cdr3_nt: TGTGCCTCCCGGGGATACATGAACACTGAAGCTTTCTTT
cdr3_aa: CASRGYMNTEAFF

v_call: TRBV15
d_call: TRBD1
j_call: TRBJ1-1
clone_size: .
cdr3_nt: TGTGCCACCAGCAGAAGACAGGGCGGCACTGAAGCTTTCTTT
cdr3_aa: CATSRRQGGTEAFF

v_call: TRBV5-8
d_call: .
j_call: TRBJ2-5
clone_size: .
cdr3_nt: TGTGCCAGCAGGATGAGACAGGAAGAGACCCAGTACTTC
cdr3_aa: CASRMRQEETQYF

v_call: TRBV2
d_call: TRBD2
j_call: TRBJ2-7
clone_size: .
cdr3_nt: TGTGCCAGCAGACCCGGGGCTAGCGGTTCCTACGAGCAGTACTTC
cdr3_aa: CASRPGASGSYEQYF

v_call: TRBV19
d_call: .
j_call: TRBJ2-7
clone_size: .
cdr3_nt: TGTGCCAGTAGTGGCGGGTACGAGCAGTACTTC
cdr3_aa: CASSGGYEQYF

v_call: TRBV10-2
d_call: .
j_call: TRBJ2-2
clone_size: .
cdr3_nt: TGCGCCACCGGGACACCACCGAACACCGGGGAGCTGTTTTTT
cdr3_aa: CATGTPPNTGELFF

v_call: TRBV7-2
d_call: TRBD2
j_call: TRBJ2-5
clone_size: .
cdr3_nt: TGTGCCAGCAGCTTAGGGGCTAGCGGGGTAGCTGGGACCCAGTACTTC
cdr3_aa: CASSLGASGVAGTQYF

v_call: TRBV12-5
d_call: .
j_call: TRBJ2-3
clone_size: few
cdr3_nt: TGTGCTAGTGGTCTCTTTTCCGCCGGTACGCAGTATTTT
cdr3_aa: CASGLFSAGTQYF

v_call: TRBV6-2/TRBV6-3
d_call: TRBD2
j_call: TRBJ2-7
clone_size: .
cdr3_nt: TGTGCCAGCAGCTTAGCGGGGGACCCGGGGGAGCAGTACTTC
cdr3_aa: CASSLAGDPGEQYF

v_call: TRBV14
d_call: .
j_call: TRBJ1-1
clone_size: once
cdr3_nt: TGTGCCAGCGGGGCAGGCCTGAACACTGAAGCTTTCTTT
cdr3_aa: CASGAGLNTEAFF

v_call: TRBV3-1/TRBV3-2
d_call: .
j_call: TRBJ1-1
clone_size: .
cdr3_nt: TGTGCCAGCAGCCAAGCAGGGTTGAACACTGAAGCTTTCTTT
cdr3_aa: CASSQAGLNTEAFF

v_call: TRBV9
d_call: .
j_call: TRBJ1-2
clone_size: .
cdr3_nt: TGTGCCAGCAGCGTATACAGGGAGGGCTATGGCTACACCTTC
cdr3_aa: CASSVYREGYGYTF

v_call: TRBV10-3
d_call: .
j_call: TRBJ2-7
clone_size: .
cdr3_nt: TGTGCCATCAGTGAGACCGGGGGACTCTACGAGCAGTACTTC
cdr3_aa: CAISETGGLYEQYF

v_call: TRBV3-1/TRBV3-2
d_call: .
j_call: TRBJ2-2
clone_size: once
cdr3_nt: TGTGCCAGCAGTTGGACAGACGGCCTTAACACCGGGGAGCTGTTTTTT
cdr3_aa: CASSWTDGLNTGELFF

v_call: TRBV29-1
d_call: .
j_call: TRBJ1-4
clone_size: .
cdr3_nt: TGCAGCGTTGAAGAACCAGGCGGGGGGAAGGAACTGTTTTTT
cdr3_aa: CSVEEPGGGKELFF

v_call: TRBV2
d_call: .
j_call: TRBJ1-1
clone_size: .
cdr3_nt: TGTGCCAGCAGCAGGGATTTTAACACTGAAGCTTTCTTT
cdr3_aa: CASSRDFNTEAFF

v_call: TRBV9
d_call: TRBD2
j_call: TRBJ2-3
clone_size: .
cdr3_nt: TGTGCCAGCAGCTCCGGGACTAGCGGGGGGCGCACAGATACGCAGTATTTT
cdr3_aa: CASSSGTSGGRTDTQYF

v_call: TRBV19
d_call: .
j_call: TRBJ1-5
clone_size: .
cdr3_nt: TGTGCCAGTAGTCGCGGGGCCCCCAATCAGCCCCAGCATTTT
cdr3_aa: CASSRGAPNQPQHF

v_call: TRBV2
d_call: .
j_call: TRBJ2-7
clone_size: .
cdr3_nt: TGTGCCAGCAGTGAAAGGGGGTCAGGGCCGGGAGAGCAGTACTTC
cdr3_aa: CASSERGSGPGEQYF

v_call: TRBV5-1
d_call: .
j_call: TRBJ1-3
clone_size: .
cdr3_nt: TGCGCCAGCAGCTTGTCAAAGGGAGTCCTCTCTGGAAACACCATATATTTT
cdr3_aa: CASSLSKGVLSGNTIYF

v_call: TRBV4-2
d_call: .
j_call: TRBJ2-7
clone_size: .
cdr3_nt: TGTGCCAGCAGCCAGGACTTTGCTCGGCAGTACTTC
cdr3_aa: CASSQDFARQYF

v_call: TRBV5-5
d_call: TRBD2
j_call: TRBJ2-3
clone_size: .
cdr3_nt: TGTGCCAGCAGGACTCCTAGCGGGGGGAGAGATACGCAGTATTTT
cdr3_aa: CASRTPSGGRDTQYF

v_call: TRBV2
d_call: TRBD1
j_call: TRBJ1-2
clone_size: .
cdr3_nt: TGTGCCAGCAGTGATCGGGACAGAGTCTACACCTTC
cdr3_aa: CASSDRDRVYTF

v_call: TRBV19
d_call: .
j_call: TRBJ1-1
clone_size: .
cdr3_nt: TGTGCCAGTAGTATAGGAGGTTTCGGGGGGACTGAAGCTTTCTTT
cdr3_aa: CASSIGGFGGTEAFF

v_call: TRBV10-3
d_call: TRBD1
j_call: TRBJ1-1
clone_size: .
cdr3_nt: TGTGCCATCAGTGCCCCGGGGACAGGGAGGACGGGGTCTGAAGCTTTCTTT
cdr3_aa: CAISAPGTGRTGSEAFF

v_call: TRBV2
d_call: .
j_call: TRBJ1-1
clone_size: .
cdr3_nt: TGTGCCAGCCCGGGCAGGGGGAACACTGAAGCTTTCTTT
cdr3_aa: CASPGRGNTEAFF

v_call: TRBV5-8
d_call: TRBD1
j_call: TRBJ1-2
clone_size: .
cdr3_nt: TGTGCCAGCAGCTTGGGACAGGGGGTTTACTATGGCTACACCTTC
cdr3_aa: CASSLGQGVYYGYTF

v_call: TRBV6-5
d_call: TRBD1
j_call: TRBJ1-6
clone_size: .
cdr3_nt: TGTGCCAGCAGGGCGACAGGGAATTCACCCCTCCACTTT
cdr3_aa: CASRATGNSPLHF

v_call: TRBV19
d_call: TRBD1
j_call: TRBJ1-3
clone_size: .
cdr3_nt: TGTGCCAGTAGTAGGGGGACAGGCGCTGGAAACACCATATATTTT
cdr3_aa: CASSRGTGAGNTIYF

v_call: TRBV9
d_call: .
j_call: TRBJ2-3
clone_size: .
cdr3_nt: TGTGCCAGCAGCGTTTGGCCGGGGACTAGCACAGATACGCAGTATTTT
cdr3_aa: CASSVWPGTSTDTQYF

v_call: TRBV7-9
d_call: .
j_call: TRBJ2-7
clone_size: few
cdr3_nt: TGTGCCAGCAGCTCGATAGCGGAGCAGTACTTC
cdr3_aa: CASSSIAEQYF